This T cell receptor (beta chain) was captured by sequencing in a study of shared clonotypes between healthy human individuals (TCRdb year 2020). At the level of the whole study: Three men and two women, aged 18 to 49 years, made up the cohort. Blood TCR repertoires of five healthy adults were deeply sequenced to estimate repertoire size and the extent of clonotype sharing between individuals. To increase sequencing depth and limit assay-specific biases, different laboratories used diverse techniques to prepare libraries and sequence TCR repertoires. Between about 0.85 and 9.5 billion PBMCs per donor were obtained by leukapheresis. Per donor, three plates each were used for CD4 naive and CD4 memory, two for CD8 naive, and one for CD8 memory. Broader findings and caveats from the paper: Pairwise subsampling led to the expectation that sequencing depth would affect the degree of clonotype sharing among donors. Approximately 5% of naive CD4, 3.5% of naive CD8, approximately 2.2% of memory CD4, and 0.35% to 0.4% of memory CD8 clonotypes were shared across several donors. Only blood was sampled, and tissue TCR repertoires likely differ from those in blood. Clonotypes shared by all four sorted-subset donors showed higher generation probabilities than non-shared clonotypes. Even with the large sequencing depth, rarefaction of the sorted-subset datasets indicated that sequencing was incomplete. Naive subsets generally had larger estimated clonotype richness than memory subsets. The small number of donors limited the genetic and exposure-history diversity represented.

Using the deep immunoSEQ assay, multiplex PCR amplified TCR CDR3 regions from genomic DNA. For each cell subset, the extracted genomic DNA was distributed evenly across all wells of several immunoSEQ 96-well plates, and each plate served as one replicate. For sorted subsets, roughly 200 ng of genomic DNA, equivalent to around 31,000 T cell genomes, went into each replicate PCR. The purified libraries were quantified using a Qubit 3.0 fluorometer, sized with a Bioanalyzer 2100, and then quantified again using the KAPA Library Quantification kit. Every immunoSEQ 96-well plate was sequenced on a separate single-read 150-cycle Illumina NextSeq 550 flow cell. Per the source publication's procedure: Because only junctional sequences without quality scores were contained in the immunoSEQ output, filtering matching that applied to full-length reads could not be performed. To assign V/J genes and CDR3, sequences were annotated against IMGT germline references using PyIR, a Python wrapper for IgBLAST v1.9. Reads were filtered out if the reads had weak V/J assignments (E-value above 1e-6), no CDR3, stop codons, out-of-frame junctions, or ambiguous translated residues. V3J clonotypes were defined by identical inferred V gene, J gene, and CDR3 amino acid sequence. Percentage overlap between repertoires was calculated by dividing the number of shared unique clonotypes by the size of the smaller repertoire. Richness of each repertoire was evaluated using RTK rarefaction, the Chao1 estimator, and Recon v2.1 estimates of unobserved clonotypes. Generation probabilities for all TCRbeta clonotypes obtained by the gDNA method from four donors were computed using OLGA. The source is immuneACCESS, and TCRdb retained only in-frame sequences with V and J called. Part of the clones is not carried over; for the studies checked, unresolved V genes explain less than half of this, and the remainder is unexplained. The V and J calls and the clone size are those of that table, but D and trimming were determined from the DNA. The sample has about 1.1 million clones on record, roughly 74% of them singletons. Of the sample, roughly 0.62% falls within the top ten clones.

The donors were healthy, HIV-negative adults with no recently reported acute infections or vaccinations. All donors were Caucasian adults living in Nashville, Tennessee, USA. CD4+ T cells were enriched by magnetic negative selection; naive cells were then positively selected on CD45RA, and the negative fraction formed the memory subset. After blood collection by leukapheresis, PBMCs were isolated using Ficoll-Histopaque density gradient centrifugation and then cryopreserved in the vapor phase of liquid nitrogen. Analytical flow cytometry was used to check the purity and quantity of each magnetically sorted T cell population. Genomic DNA was isolated from each sorted fraction and quantified by UV absorbance on a Nanodrop 2000c. Taken from cysteine to phenylalanine, the CDR3 has 16 residues. Only CDR3 DNA is held: 48 bases, read in frame from base 1. Trimmed from V: 3 bases; trimmed from J: 6 bases; junction bases lacking a gene match: 15. According to the germline V gene (reference sequence), CDR1 reads SGHNT and CDR2 reads YYREEE.

To note about this clone: Its antigen remains undetermined. Base quality data are lacking; no much larger clone is found one base away.

The sequence joins TRBV5-4 to TRBJ2-7; the central 7 bases match TRBD2. This TCR derives from a man younger than 35 in good health. Some clones in this sample may be carry-over from other donors' samples. The sample comprised memory CD4+ T cells from PBMCs. This specimen's cell subset or site label, interpreted: CD45RA-negative fraction. CDR3 sequence: CASSWIPGTILSEQYF. Here is the DNA: TGTGCCAGCAGCTGGATCCCCGGGACTATACTTTCCGAGCAGTACTTC.